Detailed here is one T cell receptor beta chain. The antigen this receptor binds is unknown. No quality values exist for individual bases; no much larger clone is one base distant. From cysteine to phenylalanine, the CDR3 is 13 amino acids long. Of the read, only the CDR3 DNA is kept; its 39 bases are in frame from base 1. The junction carries 11 bases between V and J, which are trimmed by 4 bases and 4 bases respectively. The germline V gene specifies SQVTM as CDR1 and ANQGSEA as CDR2. The data were obtained in a study of PD-1 blockade in classical Hodgkin lymphoma (dated by TCRdb to about 2020). A note on the overall study: Nivolumab dosing was 3 mg/kg intravenously every 2 weeks, continuing until either disease progression or unacceptable toxicity. The study used CyTOF and TCR beta sequencing to define a peripheral blood immune signature of response to PD-1 blockade in classical Hodgkin lymphoma.

What the work shows at the level of the full study, not this receptor alone: CD4+ but not CD8+ TCR diversity rose significantly by C4D1 (p=0.0027 vs p=0.16), most apparent in complete responders (p=0.02). Baseline diversity similar to that of newly diagnosed patients was observed in trial patients achieving complete response, whereas significantly lower diversity was observed in partial responders and progressors. The study was limited to a single clinical trial cohort, and causes of repertoire differences, possibly disease activity or prior therapy, remained undefined. Baseline TCR diversity was reported to be lower in newly diagnosed patients than in healthy donors, and even lower in relapsed/refractory patients. Patients starting nivolumab less than 1 year after ASCT had lower diversity and were excluded from later analyses to avoid confounding by immune reconstitution.

Genomic DNA was isolated using the Qiagen DNeasy kit from unsorted PBMCs as well as from negatively selected CD4+ and CD8+ fractions. Using primers that anneal to V and J segments, immunoSEQ multiplex PCR amplified the TCR beta CDR3 regions. A synthetic immune receptor repertoire was used to minimize amplification bias, and remaining bias was computationally removed after sequencing. The authors' analysis ran thus. Custom Python scripts were used to quantify repertoire diversity as the Shannon entropy index. The unsorted, CD4+ and CD8+ repertoires were each analyzed separately, with the exception of combined analyses, where CD4+ and CD8+ sequences were merged in silico. A clone was considered expanded if an increase in frequency of at least 2-fold after treatment relative to C1D1 was found, and a pseudocount of 0.5 was applied to clones undetected at baseline. Singleton clones were defined as clones with 0 or 1 copy at C1D1, and non-singleton clones were defined as clones with 2 or more copies. Clones expanded in unsorted samples were annotated as CD4+, CD8+ or unknown by matching protein sequences in sorted samples from the same patient. Diversity changes from C1D1 to C4D1 were tested in paired samples using Wilcoxon tests. TCRdb stores this immuneACCESS table with in-frame sequences only. Part of the clones is absent; in the studies checked, under half of the shortfall reflects unresolved V genes, and no reason is known for the rest. V, J and clone size are taken as reported in that table, and D and trimming were inferred from the DNA itself. The sample profile shows approximately 45,000 clones; just over 65% of them were found once. The leading ten clones occupy around 3% of the sample.

The sample's time point, from its label and the paper: cycle 4 day 1 (C4D1), after less than seven weeks of nivolumab. Relapse after autologous stem cell transplantation had occurred in all trial patients, and cohorts A, B and C were distinguished by prior brentuximab vedotin exposure. A total of roughly 57 patients with relapsed/refractory classical Hodgkin lymphoma made up the trial cohort, and each patient's best overall response was complete response, partial response or progressive disease. Single-agent nivolumab was administered to trial patients in the multi-cohort phase II CheckMate 205 trial. Best overall response was determined by an independent review committee according to the 2007 International Working Group response criteria. Trial PBMCs were collected immediately before nivolumab initiation (C1D1) and during therapy at cycle 2 day 1 and cycle 4 day 1. Peripheral blood was collected in 8 mL Vacutainer Cell Preparation Tubes, from which PBMCs were isolated by centrifugation and then cryopreserved.

This TCR was sampled from a human donor with classical Hodgkin lymphoma. Recombination joined TRBV29-1 with TRBJ1-5; a tentative D match to TRBD1 spans 6 bases. Here the sequenced sample was peripheral blood mononuclear cells (PBMCs), taken before the fourth cycle of nivolumab. The CDR3 in this case is CSVGTAKNQPQHF. The DNA sequence follows: TGCAGCGTTGGGACAGCCAAGAATCAGCCCCAGCATTTT.